Listed below are T cell receptor beta chains from one sample, sequenced in a study of radiation and T cells in renal cell carcinoma. The assay was immunoSEQ multiplex PCR, and TCRdb's table has in-frame clones only and misses some. Found here are fewer than 10,000 clones, approximately 58% of them singletons; the top ten hold around 20%. Sample: tumor tissue, taken from a patient whose treatment was nephrectomy without radiotherapy. These receptors were taken from a man in his 60s with renal cell carcinoma. CDR3s include the opening cysteine and the closing phenylalanine or tryptophan. The D gene is left open where the match is weak. Part of the rows lack a size; the others show once, few, many or a class for expanded clones.

. TRBD1 TRBJ1-1 TRBV19 TGTGCCAGTAGTATCCCTCGGACAGGGGGAGTCACTGAAGCTTTCTTT CASSIPRTGGVTEAFF
. . TRBJ2-1 TRBV7-2 TGTGCCAGCAGAGACACGGGTAGGAATGAGCAGTTCTTC CASRDTGRNEQFF
few . TRBJ1-5 TRBV10-1 TGCGCCAGCAGCTTCACCAGTCATAGCAATCAGCCCCAGCATTTT CASSFTSHSNQPQHF
. TRBD1 TRBJ1-2 TRBV9 TGTGCCAGCAGCGTAGTGGGGACAGCGCCCTATGGCTACACCTTC CASSVVGTAPYGYTF
. . TRBJ2-7 TRBV5-4 TGTGCCAGCAGCCCGGCGGGTACAGTCTACGAGCAGTACTTC CASSPAGTVYEQYF
. . TRBJ2-3 TRBV9 TGTGCCAGCAGCGTACTAGGCTTTAGCACAGATACGCAGTATTTT CASSVLGFSTDTQYF
. TRBD2 TRBJ2-3 TRBV29-1 TGCAGCGTCGAGGGCGGGAGCGGGGCAGATACGCAGTATTTT CSVEGGSGADTQYF
. TRBD2 TRBJ2-5 TRBV6-6 TGTGCCAGCAGTTCTGGGCTAGCGGGAGAAGGCGGGACCCAGTACTTC CASSSGLAGEGGTQYF
. TRBD2 TRBJ2-5 TRBV2 TGTGCCAGCAGTCCGTTCGGGGGGACCGGGACCCAGTACTTC CASSPFGGTGTQYF
. . TRBJ1-4 TRBV10-3 TGTGCCATCGACCTGGGGGGGATGGATGAAAAACTGTTTTTT CAIDLGGMDEKLFF
once TRBD2 TRBJ2-2 TRBV19 TGTGCCAGTAGTATAACTAGCGGGGGGGCCGGGGAGCTGTTTTTT CASSITSGGAGELFF
. TRBD1 TRBJ1-2 TRBV29-1 TGCAGCGTTGATGAGCGTCGACAGGGAGGGGGTTGGGGCTACACCTTC CSVDERRQGGGWGYTF
. . TRBJ1-4 TRBV5-1 TGCGCCAGCAGCCGGGGAGGAGGGGTTGGTAGTGAAAAACTGTTTTTT CASSRGGGVGSEKLFF
. . TRBJ2-1 TRBV27 TGTGCCAGCAGTTTATCGCGCCAGAACGAGCAGTTCTTC CASSLSRQNEQFF
. . TRBJ1-4 TRBV18 TGTGCCAGCTCAGGGGAGCACGGAGATGAAAAACTGTTTTTT CASSGEHGDEKLFF
. TRBD2 TRBJ2-1 TRBV28 TGTGCCAGCAGTTTAACCCGAACTAGCGGGAGTCTCAATGAGCAGTTCTTC CASSLTRTSGSLNEQFF
. TRBD1 TRBJ2-2 TRBV19 TGTGCCAGTAAACAGGGGCCGAGCACCGGGGAGCTGTTTTTT CASKQGPSTGELFF
. TRBD1 TRBJ2-3 TRBV27 TGTGCCAGCAGTGTCCGACAGGGGCTTTTTTATACGCAGTATTTT CASSVRQGLFYTQYF
few TRBD1 TRBJ1-2 TRBV7-9 TGTGCCAGCAGCCCCCGGACAGGTTCGGGTGGCTACACCTTC CASSPRTGSGGYTF
. . TRBJ2-1 TRBV21-1 TGTGCCAGCAGCCGAAGGAGGGGACAGGGTGAGCAGTTCTTC CASSRRRGQGEQFF
few . TRBJ1-5 TRBV6-1 TGTGCCAGCAGCCCATCAGGGAATCAGCCCCAGCATTTT CASSPSGNQPQHF
. . TRBJ2-7 TRBV5-5 TGTGCCAGCAGCTCGAAACTCCCGGGAGACTCCTACGAGCAGTACTTC CASSSKLPGDSYEQYF
. TRBD2 TRBJ2-1 TRBV5-1 TGCGCCAGCAGCTGGACTAGCGGGGGGAATGAGCAGTTCTTC CASSWTSGGNEQFF
. . TRBJ2-5 TRBV6-5 TGTGCCAGCTGGGGGGGCGGGGAGACCCAGTACTTC CASWGGGETQYF
few . TRBJ1-1 TRBV27 TGTGCCAGCAGTTACGGGGCGAACACTGAAGCTTTCTTT CASSYGANTEAFF
once . TRBJ2-7 TRBV13 TGTGCCAGCAGCTTAAAAGGACGGGGGGAGCAGTACTTC CASSLKGRGEQYF
. . TRBJ1-4 TRBV30 TGTGCCTGGGGGGACGGAACGGCGAAACTGTTTTTT CAWGDGTAKLFF
. . TRBJ1-3 TRBV11-3 TGTGCCAGCAGCGTGGGGGGCAACACCATATATTTT CASSVGGNTIYF
. . TRBJ2-7 TRBV9 TGTGCCAGCAGCGTAGATTATGGGAGCTCCTACGAGCAGTACTTC CASSVDYGSSYEQYF
. TRBD2 TRBJ2-1 TRBV19 TGTGCCAGTAGTACGAGGGGGACTAGCGGGAGGTACAATGAGCAGTTCTTC CASSTRGTSGRYNEQFF
. . TRBJ2-3 TRBV5-4 TGCGCCAGCAGCCAAGATGGGGACGGGGAGGCAGATACGCAGTATTTT CASSQDGDGEADTQYF
. TRBD1 TRBJ2-5 TRBV11-3 TGTGCCAGCAGCGCCGGGACAGAAGGGACCCAGTACTTC CASSAGTEGTQYF
few . TRBJ1-1 TRBV2 TGTGCCAGCGTCCGGGACACTAACACTGAAGCTTTCTTT CASVRDTNTEAFF
. TRBD1 TRBJ2-7 TRBV4-2 TGTGCCAGCAGCCAAGATTCGACAGGGCATCCGGACGAGCAGTACTTC CASSQDSTGHPDEQYF
. TRBD1 TRBJ1-2 TRBV5-4 TGTGCCAGCAGTCCCTGGACAGGCGCCGGCTACACCTTC CASSPWTGAGYTF
large . TRBJ1-1 TRBV11-2 TGTGCCAGCAGCTCTGCGACGTGGGCTTTCTTT CASSSATWAFF
once TRBD1 TRBJ2-5 TRBV6-1 TGTGCCAGCAGTGAAATGGACAGGGCTCAAGAGACCCAGTACTTC CASSEMDRAQETQYF
. . TRBJ2-3 TRBV6-5 TGTGCCAGCAAGGGCCCAGATACGCAGTATTTT CASKGPDTQYF
. . TRBJ1-5 TRBV2 TGTGCCAGCAGACGGGACTCTAATAGCAATCAGCCCCAGCATTTT CASRRDSNSNQPQHF
. . TRBJ2-3 TRBV20-1 TGCAGTGAATGGGATACGCAGTATTTT CSEWDTQYF
. TRBD1 TRBJ2-7 TRBV28 TGTGCCAGCAGTAGCCAGGGGGCGCGTCCCTACGAGCAGTACTTC CASSSQGARPYEQYF
. TRBD2 TRBJ2-3 TRBV11-1 TGTGCCAGCAGTTCCCTTGGCGGGGGGGCGGAAGATACGCAGTATTTT CASSSLGGGAEDTQYF
few TRBD1 TRBJ1-5 TRBV6-6 TGTGCCAGCAGAACCCCCCCAGGGGGTTTTAATCAGCCCCAGCATTTT CASRTPPGGFNQPQHF
. . TRBJ1-1 TRBV29-1 TGCAGCGTTGACGAGGGGCGAGGCACTGAAGCTTTCTTT CSVDEGRGTEAFF
. . TRBJ2-7 TRBV7-9 TGTGCCAGCAGCCCCCAGGGTGGATCCTACGAGCAGTACTTC CASSPQGGSYEQYF
. . TRBJ2-7 TRBV20-1 TGCAGTACGGACGGGCTGGACGAGCAGTACTTC CSTDGLDEQYF
. . TRBJ1-1 TRBV27 TGTGCCAGCAGTGGGACGACAGCGAACACTGAAGCTTTCTTT CASSGTTANTEAFF
. . TRBJ2-2 TRBV14 TGTGCCAGCAGCCCTTTGGCCAGGGCGAACACCGGGGAGCTGTTTTTT CASSPLARANTGELFF
. . TRBJ2-1 TRBV27 TGTGCCAGCAGTTCTGGATGGTCCTACAATGAGCAGTTCTTC CASSSGWSYNEQFF
. . TRBJ1-1 TRBV7-8 TGTGCCAGCAGCTTAGCTTTAAACACTGAAGCTTTCTTT CASSLALNTEAFF
medium-sized TRBD1 TRBJ1-5 TRBV2 TGTGCCAGCAGCGGGGACAGGGGGCTTGCTCAGCCCCAGCATTTT CASSGDRGLAQPQHF